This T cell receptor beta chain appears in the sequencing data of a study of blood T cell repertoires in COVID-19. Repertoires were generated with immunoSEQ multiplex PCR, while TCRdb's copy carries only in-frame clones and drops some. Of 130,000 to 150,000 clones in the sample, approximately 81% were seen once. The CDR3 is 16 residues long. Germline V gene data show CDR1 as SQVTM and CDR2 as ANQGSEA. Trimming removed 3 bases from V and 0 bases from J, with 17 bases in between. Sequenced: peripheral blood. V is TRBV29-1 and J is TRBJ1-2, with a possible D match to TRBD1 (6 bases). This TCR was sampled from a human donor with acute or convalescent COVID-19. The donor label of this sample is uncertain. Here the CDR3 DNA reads TGCAGCGTTGAGTTATCGTGGACAGCTGCTAACTATGGCTACACCTTC. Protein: CSVELSWTAANYGYTF.